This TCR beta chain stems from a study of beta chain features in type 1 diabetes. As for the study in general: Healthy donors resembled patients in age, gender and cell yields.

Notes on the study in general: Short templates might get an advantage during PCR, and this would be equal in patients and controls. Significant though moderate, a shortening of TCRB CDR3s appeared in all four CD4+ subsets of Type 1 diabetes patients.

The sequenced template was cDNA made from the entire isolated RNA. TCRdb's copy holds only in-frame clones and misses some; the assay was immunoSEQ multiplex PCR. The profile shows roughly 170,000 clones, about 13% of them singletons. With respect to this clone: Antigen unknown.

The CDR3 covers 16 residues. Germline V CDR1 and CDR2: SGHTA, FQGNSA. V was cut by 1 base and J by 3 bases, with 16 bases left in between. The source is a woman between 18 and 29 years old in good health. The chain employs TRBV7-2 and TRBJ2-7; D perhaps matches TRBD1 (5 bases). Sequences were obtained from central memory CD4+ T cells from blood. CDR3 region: CASSLEGGVDSYEQYF. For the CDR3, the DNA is TGTGCCAGCAGCTTAGAGGGCGGAGTCGACAGCTACGAGCAGTACTTC. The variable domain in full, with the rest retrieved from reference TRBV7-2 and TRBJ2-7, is GAGVSQSPSNKVTEKGKDVELRCDPISGHTALYWYRQSLGQGLEFLIYFQGNSAPDKSGLPSDRFSAERTGGSVSTLTIQRTQQEDSAVYLCASSLEGGVDSYEQYFGPGTRLTVT.